Listed below are T cell receptor beta chains from one sample, sequenced in a study of control samples from healthy donors and cancer patients. Sequenced by immunoSEQ multiplex PCR; TCRdb stores in-frame clones only, minus some. The sample carries roughly 130,000 clones, 75% to 95% recorded once. Sequenced sample: blood. The receptors come from a man between 18 and 29 years old in good health. CDR3s include the opening cysteine and the closing phenylalanine or tryptophan. A D gene is named only where the DNA matches it firmly. Size is omitted from some rows. Given values are once, few, many or a class for expanded clones.

cdr3_nt	cdr3_aa	v_call	j_call	d_call	clone_size
TGTGCCAGTAATCCAGGCGGAGCACCGACCTATAGCAATCAGCCCCAGCATTTT	CASNPGGAPTYSNQPQHF	TRBV19	TRBJ1-5	-	-
TGTGCCAGCACCGACTCCGGGACAGGGACCTACGAGCAGTACTTC	CASTDSGTGTYEQYF	TRBV28	TRBJ2-7	TRBD1	-
TGTGCCAGCAGTTACGAGGACAGTAGAGATAATTCACCCCTCCACTTT	CASSYEDSRDNSPLHF	TRBV6-5	TRBJ1-6	-	-
TGCAGCGCCGAAATTGAGGGGCAGGGTGGACGAGAGACCCAGTACTTC	CSAEIEGQGGRETQYF	TRBV29-1	TRBJ2-5	-	-
TGCAGCGTTGAGGAGTACGGGACAGATTACTCTGGAAACACCATATATTTT	CSVEEYGTDYSGNTIYF	TRBV29-1	TRBJ1-3	TRBD1	-
TGTGCCAGCAGCAGAAGAGGGTTCATTACAGATACGCAGTATTTT	CASSRRGFITDTQYF	TRBV9	TRBJ2-3	-	-
TGTGCCAGCAGTGACACAGGCACAGATACGCAGTATTTT	CASSDTGTDTQYF	TRBV6-4	TRBJ2-3	-	few
TGTGCCAGCAGCAAACCTCGCTCCTACAATGAGCAGTTCTTC	CASSKPRSYNEQFF	TRBV21-1	TRBJ2-1	-	-
TGTGCCAGCAGTGAAAATTTAAGAGAGACCCAGTACTTC	CASSENLRETQYF	TRBV2	TRBJ2-5	-	few
TGTGCCACCAGCAGAATGACACTCCCGGGCACTGAAGCTTTCTTT	CATSRMTLPGTEAFF	TRBV15	TRBJ1-1	-	-
TGTGCCAGCAGTGAAGTCGCGTCTATAGAGCAGTTCTTC	CASSEVASIEQFF	TRBV2	TRBJ2-1	-	-
TGCGCCAGCAGCCCCCGTGAGGAAGATACGCAGTATTTT	CASSPREEDTQYF	TRBV5-1	TRBJ2-3	-	-
TGCGCCAGCAACAAGGGACTTGGGGGGGGGAATGAGCAGTTCTTC	CASNKGLGGGNEQFF	TRBV4-1	TRBJ2-1	TRBD2	-
TGTGCCAGCAGCTTAAGCGGAGGAGGAAATGAGCAGTTCTTC	CASSLSGGGNEQFF	TRBV11-3	TRBJ2-1	-	-
TGTGCCACCGGGGACCCCAACACTGAAGCTTTCTTT	CATGDPNTEAFF	TRBV24-1	TRBJ1-1	-	-
TGTGTTATTGCCGCGAACACTGAAGCTTTCTTT	CVIAANTEAFF	TRBV12-3/TRBV12-4	TRBJ1-1	-	-
TGTGCCAGCAGCGTCCACATCGAAACGGGGGGTACTGAAGCTTTCTTT	CASSVHIETGGTEAFF	TRBV9	TRBJ1-1	-	-
TGTGCCAGCAGTCCAGGGAACACTGAAGCTTTCTTT	CASSPGNTEAFF	TRBV5-6	TRBJ1-1	-	-
TGCACCAGCAGCCCCCAGCTGAGGAGCTCCTACAATGAGCAGTTCTTC	CTSSPQLRSSYNEQFF	TRBV1	TRBJ2-1	-	once
TGTGCCAGCAGCTTTTTACAGGCCGGGTCCTATAATTCACCCCTCCACTTT	CASSFLQAGSYNSPLHF	TRBV7-8	TRBJ1-6	-	-
TGTGCCAGCAGCCCAACGGGACAGTCCTACGAGCAGTACTTC	CASSPTGQSYEQYF	TRBV7-8	TRBJ2-7	TRBD1	many
TGTGCCAGCAGCTTCTCCGCACTCGGGGGACGAGAAGCTTTCTTT	CASSFSALGGREAFF	TRBV7-9	TRBJ1-1	-	-
TGTGCCAGCAGCGTAGAAGGGGTAACCGAGCAGTACTTC	CASSVEGVTEQYF	TRBV9	TRBJ2-7	-	-
TGTGCCAGCAGCTTAGTAGCGGCTAGCACAGATACGCAGTATTTT	CASSLVAASTDTQYF	TRBV11-3	TRBJ2-3	-	-
TGTGCCAGCAGCTCGAGCGTGTCAGGTGAAGCTTTCTTT	CASSSSVSGEAFF	TRBV7-3	TRBJ1-1	-	-
TGTGCCAGCACGGGGGGCCTAAATGAGCAGTTCTTC	CASTGGLNEQFF	TRBV2	TRBJ2-1	-	-
TGTGCCACCGGGACTAGCGGGATCCACACAGATACGCAGTATTTT	CATGTSGIHTDTQYF	TRBV25-1	TRBJ2-3	TRBD2	once
TGTGCCAGCAGCCCAGCGGGACTAGCGAACAATGAGCAGTTCTTC	CASSPAGLANNEQFF	TRBV7-3	TRBJ2-1	TRBD2	-
TGTGCCAGCAGTCCCTTGGAGGGGATAAGTCAGCCCCAGCATTTT	CASSPLEGISQPQHF	TRBV6-5	TRBJ1-5	-	-
TGTGCCAGCTCACCTACTGACAGGGAGCAGTTCTTC	CASSPTDREQFF	TRBV18	TRBJ2-1	-	-
TGTGCCATAAGCCAGGAGTCTAATTCACCCCTCCACTTT	CAISQESNSPLHF	TRBV10-3	TRBJ1-6	-	-
TGTGCCAGCTCCGGACTAGCGGGGAACTCCTACGAGCAGTACTTC	CASSGLAGNSYEQYF	TRBV6-5	TRBJ2-7	TRBD2	-
TGTGCCAGCAGCGCGACGGACTTGCGAACCACAGATACGCAGTATTTT	CASSATDLRTTDTQYF	TRBV9	TRBJ2-3	-	-
TGTGCCAGCAGTTTAGTGCCTAGCACAGATACGCAGTATTTT	CASSLVPSTDTQYF	TRBV27	TRBJ2-3	-	once
TGCGCCAGCAGCCAAGTTAGGGTTAGGGACAGGTTCAATGAGCAGTTCTTC	CASSQVRVRDRFNEQFF	TRBV4-1	TRBJ2-1	TRBD1	-
TGTGCCAGCAGTGAAGTTCGGTTATCCGGGGAGCTGTTTTTT	CASSEVRLSGELFF	TRBV6-1	TRBJ2-2	-	-
TGTGCCAGTGGGGAGAGGCATACGCAGTATTTT	CASGERHTQYF	TRBV19	TRBJ2-3	-	-
TGTGCCAGCAGTCAAAGACAGGGTAATGAAAAACTGTTTTTT	CASSQRQGNEKLFF	TRBV27	TRBJ1-4	TRBD1	once
TGTGCCAGCAGTTTCGGGGGACTCCCTGGCTACACCTTC	CASSFGGLPGYTF	TRBV28	TRBJ1-2	-	-
TGTGCCAGCAGTTACCTCGCTGGAAACACCATATATTTT	CASSYLAGNTIYF	TRBV6-5	TRBJ1-3	-	-
TGTGCCAGCAGCCCCCGGGGCAGGGACGATGAGCAGTTCTTC	CASSPRGRDDEQFF	TRBV3-1/TRBV3-2	TRBJ2-1	-	-
TGTGCCAGCAGCGTCCAGTTGGGTGAGCAGTTCTTC	CASSVQLGEQFF	TRBV9	TRBJ2-1	-	-
TGTGCCAGCAGCCGACTAGCGGGAGACACAGATACGCAGTATTTT	CASSRLAGDTDTQYF	TRBV7-6	TRBJ2-3	TRBD2	-
TGTGCCAGCACTCTAAGACTAGCGGGGGTCACAGATACGCAGTATTTT	CASTLRLAGVTDTQYF	TRBV5-8	TRBJ2-3	TRBD2	-
TGTGCCAGCAGCCCGGGGGGCACCTACGAGCAGTACTTC	CASSPGGTYEQYF	TRBV27	TRBJ2-7	-	once
TGTGCCAGCAGCGGGGGTTCGGGGACCGCTCTGGGAAACACCATATATTTT	CASSGGSGTALGNTIYF	TRBV5-4	TRBJ1-3	-	-
TGTGCCAGCAGCTTAGGGGGGGCTTATGTCCAAGAGACCCAGTACTTC	CASSLGGAYVQETQYF	TRBV11-2	TRBJ2-5	-	once
TGCGCCAGCACAACAGGCTCTGGGGCCAACGTCCTGACTTTC	CASTTGSGANVLTF	TRBV5-1	TRBJ2-6	-	-
TGTGCCAGTAGTATTAGGGTGAACACTGAAGCTTTCTTT	CASSIRVNTEAFF	TRBV19	TRBJ1-1	-	-
TGTGCCAGCAGCCCATACACCATCTCTGGAAACACCATATATTTT	CASSPYTISGNTIYF	TRBV7-8	TRBJ1-3	-	-
TGTGCCACTAAGACAGGGGACCCCAACGAGCAGTACTTC	CATKTGDPNEQYF	TRBV6-5	TRBJ2-7	TRBD1	-